This T cell receptor beta chain was sequenced in a study of T cell responses to AZD1222 COVID-19 vaccine. TCRdb's table, derived via immunoSEQ multiplex PCR, lists solely in-frame clones and lacks some. The table records roughly 84,000 clones, around 90% of them present only once. Details on this clone: Its specificity is not known.

This CDR3 spans 11 amino acids. CDR1 and CDR2 (germline): LGHNA, YNFKEQ. V was cut by 7 bases and J by 7 bases, with 7 bases left in between. Study results and limitations: The study sampled repertoires only after the peak T cell response.

This TCR came from an adult in good health. This rearrangement joins TRBV4-2 to TRBJ2-2; D is unclear. The sample in question was peripheral blood, obtained on day 0 of AZD1222 vaccination. This CDR3 reads CASTPGGELFF. The CDR3 nucleotides read TGTGCCAGCACCCCTGGCGGGGAGCTGTTTTTT.